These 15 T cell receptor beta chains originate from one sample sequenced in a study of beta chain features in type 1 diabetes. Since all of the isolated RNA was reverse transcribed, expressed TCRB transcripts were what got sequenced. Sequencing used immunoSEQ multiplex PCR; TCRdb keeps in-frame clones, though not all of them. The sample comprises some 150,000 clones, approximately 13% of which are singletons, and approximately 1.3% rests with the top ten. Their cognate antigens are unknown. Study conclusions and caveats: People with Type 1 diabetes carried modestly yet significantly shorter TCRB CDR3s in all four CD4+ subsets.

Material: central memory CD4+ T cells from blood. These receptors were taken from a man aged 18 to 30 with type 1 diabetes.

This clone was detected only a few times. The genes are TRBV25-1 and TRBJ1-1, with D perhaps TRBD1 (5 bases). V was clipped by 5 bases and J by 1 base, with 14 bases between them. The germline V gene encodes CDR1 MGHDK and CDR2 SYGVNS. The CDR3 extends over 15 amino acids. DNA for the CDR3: TGTGCCAGCAGTAATAGGGGCCTGGGGAACACTGAAGCTTTCTTT. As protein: CASSNRGLGNTEAFF.

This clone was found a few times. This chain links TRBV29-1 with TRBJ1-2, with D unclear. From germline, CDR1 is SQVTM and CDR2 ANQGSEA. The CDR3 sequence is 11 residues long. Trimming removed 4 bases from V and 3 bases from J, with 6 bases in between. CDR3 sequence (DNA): TGCAGCGTTGGGGCCGACTATGGCTACACCTTC. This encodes CSVGADYGYTF.

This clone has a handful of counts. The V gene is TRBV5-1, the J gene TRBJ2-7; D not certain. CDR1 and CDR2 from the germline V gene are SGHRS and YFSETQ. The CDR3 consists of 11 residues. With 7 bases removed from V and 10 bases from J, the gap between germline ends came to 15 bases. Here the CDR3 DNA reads TGCGCCAGCGGCAACCCGCCGGTCCAGTACTTC. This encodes CASGNPPVQYF.

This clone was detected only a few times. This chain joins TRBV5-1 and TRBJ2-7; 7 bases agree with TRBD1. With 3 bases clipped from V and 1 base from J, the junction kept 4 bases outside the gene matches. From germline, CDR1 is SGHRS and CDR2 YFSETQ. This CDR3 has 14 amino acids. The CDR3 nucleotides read TGCGCCAGCAGCTACCGGGACAGTTCCTACGAGCAGTACTTC. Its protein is CASSYRDSSYEQYF. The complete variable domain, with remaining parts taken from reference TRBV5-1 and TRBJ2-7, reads KAGVTQTPRYLIKTRGQQVTLSCSPISGHRSVSWYQQTPGQGLQFLFEYFSETQRNKGNFPGRFSGRQFSNSRSEMNVSTLELGDSALYLCASSYRDSSYEQYFGPGTRLTVT.

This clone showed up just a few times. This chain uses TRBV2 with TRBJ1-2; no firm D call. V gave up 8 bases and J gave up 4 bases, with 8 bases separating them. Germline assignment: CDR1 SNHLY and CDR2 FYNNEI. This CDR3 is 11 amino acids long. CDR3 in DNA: TGTGCCAGCCGAGGTCCCTATGGCTACACCTTC. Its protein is CASRGPYGYTF.

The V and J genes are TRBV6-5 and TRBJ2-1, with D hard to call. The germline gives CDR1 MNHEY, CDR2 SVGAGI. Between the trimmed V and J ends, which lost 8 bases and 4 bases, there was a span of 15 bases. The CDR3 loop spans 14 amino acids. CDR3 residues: CASFGASRYNEQFF. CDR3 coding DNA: TGTGCCAGCTTTGGCGCTTCGAGGTACAATGAGCAGTTCTTC.

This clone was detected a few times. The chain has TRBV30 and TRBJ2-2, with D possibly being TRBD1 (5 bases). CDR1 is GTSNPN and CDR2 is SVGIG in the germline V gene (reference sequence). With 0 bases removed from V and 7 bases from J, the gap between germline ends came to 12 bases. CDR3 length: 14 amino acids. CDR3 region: CAWSVRVGIGELFF. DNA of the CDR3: TGTGCCTGGAGTGTCAGGGTCGGCATCGGGGAGCTGTTTTTT.

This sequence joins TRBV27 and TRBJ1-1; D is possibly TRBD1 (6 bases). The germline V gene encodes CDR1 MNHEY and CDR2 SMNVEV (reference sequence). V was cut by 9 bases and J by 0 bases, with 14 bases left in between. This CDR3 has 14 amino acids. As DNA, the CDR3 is TGTGCCAGACGGACAGTTCACGTGAACACTGAAGCTTTCTTT. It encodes CARRTVHVNTEAFF.

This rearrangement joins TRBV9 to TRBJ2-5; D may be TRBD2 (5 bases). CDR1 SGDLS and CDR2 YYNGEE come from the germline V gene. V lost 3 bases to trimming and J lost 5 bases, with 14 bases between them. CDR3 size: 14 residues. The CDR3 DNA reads TGTGCCAGCAGCGGTCAAGGAGGCAGGGAGACCCAGTACTTC. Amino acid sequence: CASSGQGGRETQYF.

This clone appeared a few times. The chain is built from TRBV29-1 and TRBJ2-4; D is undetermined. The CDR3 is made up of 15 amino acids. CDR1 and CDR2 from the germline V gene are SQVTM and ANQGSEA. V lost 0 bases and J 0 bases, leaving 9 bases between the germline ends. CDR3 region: CSVEEGILAKNIQYF. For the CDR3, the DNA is TGCAGCGTTGAAGAGGGAATCCTAGCCAAAAACATTCAGTACTTC. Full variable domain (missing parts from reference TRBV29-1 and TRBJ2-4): SAVISQKPSRDICQRGTSLTIQCQVDSQVTMMFWYRQQPGQSLTLIATANQGSEATYESGFVIDKFPISRPNLTFSTLTVSNMSPEDSSIYLCSVEEGILAKNIQYFGAGTRLSVL.

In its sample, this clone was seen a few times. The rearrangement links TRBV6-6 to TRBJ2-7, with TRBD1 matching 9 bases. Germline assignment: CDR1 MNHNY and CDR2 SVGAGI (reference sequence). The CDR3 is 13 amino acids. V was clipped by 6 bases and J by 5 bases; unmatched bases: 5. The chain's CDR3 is CASSVGQGHEQYF. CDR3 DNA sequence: TGTGCCAGCAGCGTGGGACAGGGACACGAGCAGTACTTC.

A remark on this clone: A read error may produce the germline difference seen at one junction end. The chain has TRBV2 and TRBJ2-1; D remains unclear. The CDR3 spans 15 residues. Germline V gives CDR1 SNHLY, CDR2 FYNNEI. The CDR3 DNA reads TGTGCCTGCAGAATGGACCGCCTCTCCTACAATGAGCAGTTCTTC. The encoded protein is CACRMDRLSYNEQFF. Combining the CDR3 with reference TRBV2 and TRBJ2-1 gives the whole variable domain EPEVTQTPSHQVTQMGQEVILRCVPISNHLYFYWYRQILGQKVEFLVSFYNNEISEKSEIFDDQFSVERPDGSNFTLKIRSTKLEDSAMYFCACRMDRLSYNEQFFGPGTRLTVL.

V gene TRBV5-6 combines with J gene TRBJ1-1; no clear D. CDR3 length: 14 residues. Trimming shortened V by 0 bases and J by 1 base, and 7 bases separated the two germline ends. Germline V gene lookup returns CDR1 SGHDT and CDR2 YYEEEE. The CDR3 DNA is TGTGCCAGCAGCTTGGCCCCCCCGAACACTGAAGCTTTCTTT. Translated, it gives CASSLAPPNTEAFF.

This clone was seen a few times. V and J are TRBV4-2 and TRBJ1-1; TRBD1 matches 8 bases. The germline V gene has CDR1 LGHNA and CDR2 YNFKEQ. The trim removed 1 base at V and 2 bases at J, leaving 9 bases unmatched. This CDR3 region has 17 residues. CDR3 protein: CASSQGAFGQGNTEAFF. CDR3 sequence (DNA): TGTGCCAGCAGCCAAGGGGCGTTTGGACAGGGAAACACTGAAGCTTTCTTT.

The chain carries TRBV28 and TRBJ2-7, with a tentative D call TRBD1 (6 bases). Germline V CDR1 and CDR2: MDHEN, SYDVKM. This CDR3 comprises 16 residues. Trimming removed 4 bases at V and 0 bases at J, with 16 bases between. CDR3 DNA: TGTGCCAGCAGTTCTCCCAACACAGGGTTCTCCTACGAGCAGTACTTC. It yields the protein CASSSPNTGFSYEQYF.